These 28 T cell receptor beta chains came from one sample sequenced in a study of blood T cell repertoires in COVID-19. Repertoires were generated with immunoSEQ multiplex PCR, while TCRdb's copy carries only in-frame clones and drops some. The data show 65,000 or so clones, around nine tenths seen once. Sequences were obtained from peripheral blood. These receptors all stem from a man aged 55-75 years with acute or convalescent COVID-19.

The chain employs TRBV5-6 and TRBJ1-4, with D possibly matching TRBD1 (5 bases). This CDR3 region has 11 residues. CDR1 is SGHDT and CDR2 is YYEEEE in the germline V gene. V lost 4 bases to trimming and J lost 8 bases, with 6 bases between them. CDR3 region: CASSHREKLFF. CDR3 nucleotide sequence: TGTGCCAGCAGCCACAGGGAAAAACTGTTTTTT.

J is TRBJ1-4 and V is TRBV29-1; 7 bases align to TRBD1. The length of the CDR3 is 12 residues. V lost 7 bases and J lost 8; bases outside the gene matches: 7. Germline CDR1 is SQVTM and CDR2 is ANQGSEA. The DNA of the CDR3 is TGCAGCGGGTGGGACAGCCCCGAAAAACTGTTTTTT. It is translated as CSGWDSPEKLFF.

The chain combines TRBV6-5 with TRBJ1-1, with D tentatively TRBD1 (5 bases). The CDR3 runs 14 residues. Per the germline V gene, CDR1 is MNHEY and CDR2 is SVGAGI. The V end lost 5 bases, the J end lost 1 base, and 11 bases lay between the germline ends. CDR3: CASSTPTENTEAFF. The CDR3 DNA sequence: TGTGCCAGCAGTACCCCGACAGAGAACACTGAAGCTTTCTTT.

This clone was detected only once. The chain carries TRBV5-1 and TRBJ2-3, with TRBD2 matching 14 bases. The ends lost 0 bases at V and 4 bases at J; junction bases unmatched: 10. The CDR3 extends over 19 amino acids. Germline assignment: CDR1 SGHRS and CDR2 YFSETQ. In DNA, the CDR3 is TGCGCCAGCAGCTTGGAACCGATTGGGACTAGCGGGGGCCCAGATACGCAGTATTTT. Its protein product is CASSLEPIGTSGGPDTQYF.

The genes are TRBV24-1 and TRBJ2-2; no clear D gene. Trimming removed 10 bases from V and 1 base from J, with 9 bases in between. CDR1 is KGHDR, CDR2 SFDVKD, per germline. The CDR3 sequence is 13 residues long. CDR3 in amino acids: CATKDKNTGELFF. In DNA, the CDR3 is TGTGCCACAAAAGACAAGAACACCGGGGAGCTGTTTTTT.

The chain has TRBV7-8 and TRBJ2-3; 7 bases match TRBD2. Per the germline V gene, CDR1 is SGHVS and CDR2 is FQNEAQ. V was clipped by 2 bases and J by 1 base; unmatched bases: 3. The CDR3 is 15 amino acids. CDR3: CASSLIRGGTDTQYF. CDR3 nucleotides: TGTGCCAGCAGCTTAATCCGGGGGGGCACAGATACGCAGTATTTT.

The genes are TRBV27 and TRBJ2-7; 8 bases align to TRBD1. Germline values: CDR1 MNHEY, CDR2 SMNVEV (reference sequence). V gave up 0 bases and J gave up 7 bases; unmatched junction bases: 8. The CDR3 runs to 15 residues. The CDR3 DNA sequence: TGTGCCAGCAGTTTATCGTCGCAGGGGGCGCATGAGCAGTACTTC. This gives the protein CASSLSSQGAHEQYF.

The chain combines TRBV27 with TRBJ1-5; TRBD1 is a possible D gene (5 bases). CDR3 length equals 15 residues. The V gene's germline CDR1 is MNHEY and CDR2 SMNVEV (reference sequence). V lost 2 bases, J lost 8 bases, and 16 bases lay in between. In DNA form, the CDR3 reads TGTGCCAGCAGTTTAGCAGGGTGGCATATAGAGCCCCAGCATTTT. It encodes CASSLAGWHIEPQHF.

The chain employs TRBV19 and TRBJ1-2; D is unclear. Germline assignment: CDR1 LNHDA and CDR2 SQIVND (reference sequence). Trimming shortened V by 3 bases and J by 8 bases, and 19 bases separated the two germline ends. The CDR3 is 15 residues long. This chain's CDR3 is CASSIARGASGGYTF. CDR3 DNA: TGTGCCAGTAGTATTGCCCGCGGCGCGTCCGGAGGCTACACCTTC. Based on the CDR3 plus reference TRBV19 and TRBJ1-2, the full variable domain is DGGITQSPKYLFRKEGQNVTLSCEQNLNHDAMYWYRQDPGQGLRLIYYSQIVNDFQKGDIAEGYSVSREKKESFPLTVTSAQKNPTAFYLCASSIARGASGGYTFGSGTRLTVV.

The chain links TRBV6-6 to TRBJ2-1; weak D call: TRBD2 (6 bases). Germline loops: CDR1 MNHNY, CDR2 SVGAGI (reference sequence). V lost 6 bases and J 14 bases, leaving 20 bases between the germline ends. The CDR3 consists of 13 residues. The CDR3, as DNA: TGTGCCAGCAGAATGACAGCGGGCATTGTCGAGTTCTTC. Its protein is CASRMTAGIVEFF.

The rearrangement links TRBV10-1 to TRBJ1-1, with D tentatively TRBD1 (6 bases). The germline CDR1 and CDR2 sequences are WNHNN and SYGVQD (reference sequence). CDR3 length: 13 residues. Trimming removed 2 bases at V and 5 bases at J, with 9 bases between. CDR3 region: CASSETGWTEAFF. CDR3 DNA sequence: TGCGCCAGCAGTGAGACAGGGTGGACTGAAGCTTTCTTT.

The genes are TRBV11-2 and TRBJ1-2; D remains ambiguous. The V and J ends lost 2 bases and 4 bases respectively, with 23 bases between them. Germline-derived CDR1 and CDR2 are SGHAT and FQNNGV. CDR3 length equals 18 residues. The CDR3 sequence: CASSLRPAEARFAYGYTF. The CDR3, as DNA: TGTGCCAGCAGCTTAAGACCGGCGGAGGCCCGTTTTGCCTATGGCTACACCTTC.

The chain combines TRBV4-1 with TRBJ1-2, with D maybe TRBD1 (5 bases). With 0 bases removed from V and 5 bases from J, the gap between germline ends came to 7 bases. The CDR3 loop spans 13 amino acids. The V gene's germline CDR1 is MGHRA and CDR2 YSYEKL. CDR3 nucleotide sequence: TGCGCCAGCAGCCAAGAAGGGGCATATGGCTACACCTTC. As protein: CASSQEGAYGYTF.

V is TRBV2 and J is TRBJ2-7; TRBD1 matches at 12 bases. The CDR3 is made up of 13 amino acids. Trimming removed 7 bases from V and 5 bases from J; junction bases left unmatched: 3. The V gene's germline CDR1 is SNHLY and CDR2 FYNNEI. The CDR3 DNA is TGTGCCAGCAAGGGACAGGGGGCTAACGAGCAGTACTTC. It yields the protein CASKGQGANEQYF.

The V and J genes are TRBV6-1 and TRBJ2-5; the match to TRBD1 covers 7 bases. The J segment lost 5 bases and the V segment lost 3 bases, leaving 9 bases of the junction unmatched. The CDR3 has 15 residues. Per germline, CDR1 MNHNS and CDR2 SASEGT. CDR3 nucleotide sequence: TGTGCCAGCAGTGAGGACAGGATCACGAGTGAGACCCAGTACTTC. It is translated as CASSEDRITSETQYF.

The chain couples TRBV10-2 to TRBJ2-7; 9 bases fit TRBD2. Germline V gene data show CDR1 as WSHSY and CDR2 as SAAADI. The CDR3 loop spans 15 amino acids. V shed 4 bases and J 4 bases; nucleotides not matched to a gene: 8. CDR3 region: CASSALAGTGYEQYF. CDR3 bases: TGCGCCAGCAGTGCGCTAGCGGGGACGGGGTACGAGCAGTACTTC.

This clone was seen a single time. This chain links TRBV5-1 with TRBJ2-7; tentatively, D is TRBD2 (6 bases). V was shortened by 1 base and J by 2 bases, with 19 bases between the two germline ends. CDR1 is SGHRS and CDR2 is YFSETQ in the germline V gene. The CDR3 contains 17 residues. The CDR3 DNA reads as TGCGCCAGCAGCTTGAGGAGTGCGGGGCTCCAGCCCTACGAGCAGTACTTC. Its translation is CASSLRSAGLQPYEQYF.

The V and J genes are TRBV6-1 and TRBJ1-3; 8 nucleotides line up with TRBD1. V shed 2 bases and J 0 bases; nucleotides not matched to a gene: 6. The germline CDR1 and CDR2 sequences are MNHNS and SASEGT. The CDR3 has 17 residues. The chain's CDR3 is CASSEYRGISSGNTIYF. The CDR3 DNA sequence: TGTGCCAGCAGTGAATACAGGGGGATAAGCTCTGGAAACACCATATATTTT.

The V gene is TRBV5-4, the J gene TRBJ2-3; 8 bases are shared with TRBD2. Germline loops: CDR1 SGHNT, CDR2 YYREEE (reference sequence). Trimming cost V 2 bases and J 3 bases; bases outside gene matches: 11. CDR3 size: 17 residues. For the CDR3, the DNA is TGTGCCAGCAGCTTTGGGGTAGCGGGGTATGGGACAGATACGCAGTATTTT. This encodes CASSFGVAGYGTDTQYF.

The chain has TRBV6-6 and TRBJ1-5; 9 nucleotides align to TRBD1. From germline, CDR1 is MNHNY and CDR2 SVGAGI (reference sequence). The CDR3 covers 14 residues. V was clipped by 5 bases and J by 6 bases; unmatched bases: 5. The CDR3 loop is CASSTGQGSQPQHF. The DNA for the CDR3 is TGTGCCAGCAGTACGGGACAGGGTAGTCAGCCCCAGCATTTT.

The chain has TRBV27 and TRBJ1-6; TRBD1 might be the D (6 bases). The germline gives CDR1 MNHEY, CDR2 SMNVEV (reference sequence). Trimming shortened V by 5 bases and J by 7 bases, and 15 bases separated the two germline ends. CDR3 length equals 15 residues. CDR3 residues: CASSTAEGVNSPLHF. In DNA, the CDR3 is TGTGCCAGCAGTACCGCCGAGGGGGTCAATTCACCCCTCCACTTT.

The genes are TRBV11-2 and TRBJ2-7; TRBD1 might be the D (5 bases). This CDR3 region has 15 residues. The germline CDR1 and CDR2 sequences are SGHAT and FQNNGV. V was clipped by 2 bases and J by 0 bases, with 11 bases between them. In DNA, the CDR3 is TGTGCCAGCAGCTTATTTTTAGGGGTCTCCTACGAGCAGTACTTC. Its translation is CASSLFLGVSYEQYF.

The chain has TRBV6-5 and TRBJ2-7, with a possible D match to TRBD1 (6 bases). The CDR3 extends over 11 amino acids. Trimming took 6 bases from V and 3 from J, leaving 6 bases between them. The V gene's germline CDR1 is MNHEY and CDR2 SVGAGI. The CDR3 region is CASRDSYEQYF. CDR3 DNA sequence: TGTGCCAGCAGGGACAGCTACGAGCAGTACTTC.

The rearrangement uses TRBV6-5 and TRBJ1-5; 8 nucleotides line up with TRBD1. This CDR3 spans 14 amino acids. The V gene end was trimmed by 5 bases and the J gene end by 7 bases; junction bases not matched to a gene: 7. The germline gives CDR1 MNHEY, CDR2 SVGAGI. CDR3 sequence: CASSKTGEGQPQHF. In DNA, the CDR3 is TGTGCCAGCAGTAAGACAGGGGAGGGACAGCCCCAGCATTTT.

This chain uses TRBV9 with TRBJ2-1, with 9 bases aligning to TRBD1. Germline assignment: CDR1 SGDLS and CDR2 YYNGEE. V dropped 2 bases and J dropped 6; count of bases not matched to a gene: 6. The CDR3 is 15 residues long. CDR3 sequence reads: CASSVRTGATNEQFF. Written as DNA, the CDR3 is TGTGCCAGCAGCGTGCGGACAGGGGCGACCAATGAGCAGTTCTTC. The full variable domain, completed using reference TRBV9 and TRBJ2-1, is DSGVTQTPKHLITATGQRVTLRCSPRSGDLSVYWYQQSLDQGLQFLIQYYNGEERAKGNILERFSAQQFPDLHSELNLSSLELGDSALYFCASSVRTGATNEQFFGPGTRLTVL.

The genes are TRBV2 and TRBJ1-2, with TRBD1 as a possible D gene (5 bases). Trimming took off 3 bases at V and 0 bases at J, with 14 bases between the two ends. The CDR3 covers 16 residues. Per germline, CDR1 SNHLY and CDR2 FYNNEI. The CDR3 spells CASSERGGGTNYGYTF. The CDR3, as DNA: TGTGCCAGCAGTGAGCGGGGCGGGGGTACTAACTATGGCTACACCTTC.

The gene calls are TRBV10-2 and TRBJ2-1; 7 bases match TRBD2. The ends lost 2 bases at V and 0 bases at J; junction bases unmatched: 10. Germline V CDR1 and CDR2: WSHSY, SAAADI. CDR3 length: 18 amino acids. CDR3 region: CASSEAWGLPSSYNEQFF. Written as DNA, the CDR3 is TGCGCCAGCAGTGAGGCCTGGGGACTACCCAGCTCCTACAATGAGCAGTTCTTC.

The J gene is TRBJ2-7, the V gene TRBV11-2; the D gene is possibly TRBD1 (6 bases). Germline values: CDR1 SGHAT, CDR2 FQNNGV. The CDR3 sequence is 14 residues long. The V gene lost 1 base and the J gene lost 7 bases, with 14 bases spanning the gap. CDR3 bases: TGTGCCAGCAGCTTAGCCAGGGGAGTTGGGGAGCAGTACTTC. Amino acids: CASSLARGVGEQYF.